Below, 21 T cell receptor beta chains from the same sample are listed, as sequenced in a study of read filtering for tumor transcriptome and immune sequencing. This library used roughly 400 ng RNA and molecular barcoded adaptors spanning alpha/delta and beta/gamma chains. TCRdb itself ran the reads through MiXCR, one entry per CDR3 protein. The table shows 100,000 to 150,000 distinct CDR3 sequences, with 13% occurring only once. The sample consisted of a population of CD138-negative cells sorted from bone marrow. These receptors originate from a donor at least 40 years old with multiple myeloma.

This chain links TRBV5-1 with TRBJ2-5; 7 nucleotides match TRBD1. The CDR3 covers 15 residues. The junction had 7 bases not matched to a gene; V was cut back by 4 bases and J by 1 base. Germline CDR1 reads SGHRS; CDR2 reads YFSETQ. The CDR3 sequence is CASSSYRDSQETQYF. DNA of the CDR3: TGCGCCAGCAGCAGCTACCGGGACAGCCAAGAGACCCAGTACTTC.

About this clonotype: Because it lacks the conserved phenylalanine or tryptophan at the end, this CDR3 is likely a read error. V gene TRBV12-3 or TRBV12-4 combines with J gene TRBJ2-7; a possible D gene is TRBD1 (6 bases). CDR3 size: 13 residues. Trimming took 6 bases from V and 5 from J, leaving 14 bases between them. CDR3 loop: CASRIGGGNEQYL. DNA of the CDR3: TGTGCCAGCAGGATAGGGGGTGGAAACGAGCAGTACCTC.

Worth noting for this clonotype: This may stem from a read error, because a much larger clone lies one nucleotide away. The rearrangement joins TRBV5-1 to TRBJ2-2; 12 bases agree with TRBD2. In germline, CDR1 is SGHRS, CDR2 YFSETQ. The CDR3 has 15 amino acids. CDR3 in DNA: TGCGCCAGCAGCGTGACTAGCGGGAGTACCGGGGAGCTGTCTTTT. This translates into CASSVTSGSTGELSF.

This clonotype turned up a few times. This clone may be a read error of a much larger clone one base away. A read error is likely, as this CDR3 ends without the conserved phenylalanine or tryptophan. CDR3 DNA sequence: TGTGCCAGCAGCTCGGGCGGCAATCAGCCCCAGCATTAT. Translated: CASSSGGNQPQHY. The chain has TRBV12-3 or TRBV12-4 and TRBJ1-5; D call uncertain. The V end lost 6 bases, the J end lost 2 bases, and 8 bases lay between the germline ends. The CDR3 runs to 13 residues.

In its sample, this clonotype was seen a few times. The genes are TRBV12-3 or TRBV12-4 and TRBJ1-4; D gene ambiguous. With 6 bases removed from V and 12 bases from J, the gap between germline ends came to 20 bases. CDR3 length: 14 amino acids. The CDR3: CASSRAEGGVELFF. Here the CDR3 DNA reads TGTGCCAGCAGCCGGGCTGAGGGTGGGGTGGAACTGTTTTTT.

The chain uses TRBV11-3 and TRBJ2-7, with a tentative D call TRBD1 (6 bases). CDR1 is SGHNT and CDR2 is YENEEA in the germline V gene. CDR3 size: 14 residues. V lost 5 bases, J lost 0 bases, and 11 bases lay in between. The CDR3 is CASSPGQFSYEQYF. The CDR3 DNA reads TGTGCCAGCAGCCCCGGACAGTTCTCCTACGAGCAGTACTTC.

This clonotype occurred many times. The genes are TRBV5-1 and TRBJ1-4; TRBD1 aligns across 10 bases. Germline CDR1 reads SGHRS; CDR2 reads YFSETQ. This CDR3 spans 15 amino acids. V trimming: 5 bases; J trimming: 6 bases; junction bases outside the gene matches: 7. CDR3 in amino acids: CASSWTGGYDEKLFF. As DNA, the CDR3 is TGCGCCAGCAGTTGGACAGGGGGGTATGATGAAAAACTGTTTTTT.

This chain links TRBV3-1 with TRBJ2-1; no definite D call. This CDR3 is 12 amino acids long. From germline, CDR1 is LGHDT and CDR2 YNNKEL (reference sequence). Trimming pared 5 bases from V and 5 bases from J, leaving 7 bases between. CDR3: CASSTEDNEQFF. The CDR3 nucleotides read TGTGCCAGCAGCACAGAGGACAATGAGCAGTTCTTC.

The gene calls are TRBV5-1 and TRBJ2-1; TRBD2 is a possible D gene (5 bases). Germline CDR1 is SGHRS and CDR2 is YFSETQ. V gave up 0 bases and J gave up 5 bases, with 12 bases separating them. This CDR3 contains 15 residues. CDR3 nucleotide sequence: TGCGCCAGCAGCTTGGACGGACTCTTTAACAATGAGCAGTTCTTC. Protein sequence: CASSLDGLFNNEQFF.

In its sample, this clonotype was seen many times. The chain uses TRBV6-5 and TRBJ2-5; tentatively, D is TRBD1 (5 bases). Germline V gene sequence: CDR1 MNHEY, CDR2 SVGAGI. This CDR3 comprises 13 residues. V gave up 7 bases and J gave up 3 bases, with 12 bases separating them. The CDR3, as DNA: TGTGCCAGCACGGACAAATTGGAAGAGACCCAGTACTTC. It translates to CASTDKLEETQYF.

This clonotype has at least ten counts. This chain uses TRBV9 with TRBJ2-1; 11 bases map to TRBD2. Per the germline V gene, CDR1 is SGDLS and CDR2 is YYNGEE. Trimming removed 3 bases from V and 9 bases from J; junction bases left unmatched: 11. The CDR3 consists of 16 residues. The CDR3 bases are TGTGCCAGCAGCGCCATAGCGGGAGGGCCTAATTCTGAGCAGTTCTTC. It encodes CASSAIAGGPNSEQFF.

This clonotype was found many times. The V call is TRBV7-9, the J call TRBJ2-2; D is undetermined. Trimming removed 3 bases at V and 0 bases at J, with 8 bases between. The CDR3 loop spans 15 amino acids. In germline, CDR1 is SEHNR, CDR2 FQNEAQ (reference sequence). The CDR3 region is CASSFGVSNTGELFF. CDR3 sequence (DNA): TGTGCCAGCAGCTTTGGGGTTTCGAACACCGGGGAGCTGTTTTTT.

This clonotype was counted many times. V gene TRBV7-8 combines with J gene TRBJ2-2, with D perhaps matching TRBD2 (7 bases). V shed 2 bases and J shed 8 bases, with 18 bases lying between them. The length of the CDR3 is 16 residues. CDR1 and CDR2 from the germline V gene are SGHVS and FQNEAQ. The CDR3: CASSLNAGATDGELFF. CDR3 coding DNA: TGTGCCAGCAGCTTAAACGCGGGGGCGACCGATGGGGAGCTGTTTTTT. The entire variable domain, with the rest obtained from reference TRBV7-8 and TRBJ2-2, is as follows: GAGVSQSPRYKVAKRGQDVALRCDPISGHVSLFWYQQALGQGPEFLTYFQNEAQLDKSGLPSDRFFAERPEGSVSTLKIQRTQQEDSAVYLCASSLNAGATDGELFFGEGSRLTVL.

This clonotype was observed at least ten times. The chain couples TRBV5-4 to TRBJ2-5; D gene unclear. The germline V gene has CDR1 SGHNT and CDR2 YYREEE (reference sequence). Trimming pared 0 bases from V and 2 bases from J, leaving 8 bases between. The CDR3 consists of 14 residues. The CDR3 nucleotides are TGTGCCAGCAGCTTGGTGGGTCCACAAGAGACCCAGTACTTC. This gives the protein CASSLVGPQETQYF.

Comment on this clonotype: This may be a read error, as it is one base from a much larger clone. The genes are TRBV3-1 and TRBJ1-1; D unresolved. This CDR3 region has 15 residues. Germline V lookup: CDR1 LGHDT, CDR2 YNNKEL (reference sequence). For the CDR3, the DNA is TGTGCCAGCAGCCAATTGGGCCAGCCGAACACTGGAGCTTTCTTT. It is translated as CASSQLGQPNTGAFF.

A word on this clonotype: One base away lies a much larger clone, so this may be a sequencing read error. The rearrangement joins TRBV11-2 to TRBJ2-1, with D tentatively TRBD2 (7 bases). CDR1 is SGHAT and CDR2 is FQNNGV in the germline V gene. This CDR3 has 17 amino acids. CDR3 sequence reads: CASSLGGQRETFNVQFF. In nucleotides, the CDR3 is TGTGCCAGCAGCTTAGGGGGGCAGCGGGAAACCTTCAATGTGCAGTTCTTC.

This clonotype was found many times. V gene TRBV7-3 combines with J gene TRBJ2-3; no definite D call. Trimming removed 4 bases at V and 1 base at J, with 15 bases between. Germline V gene lookup returns CDR1 SGHTA and CDR2 FQGTGA. The CDR3 runs 16 residues. The CDR3 bases are TGTGCCAGCAGCTCATGGGGTGACCCGGGCACAGATACGCAGTATTTT. Amino acids: CASSSWGDPGTDTQYF.

This clonotype was counted many times. V usage is TRBV27 and J usage is TRBJ2-1; D assignment may be TRBD1 or TRBD2 (5 bases each). This CDR3 is built from 16 residues. CDR1 and CDR2 (germline): MNHEY, SMNVEV (reference sequence). Trimming took off 4 bases at V and 6 bases at J, with 19 bases between the two ends. The CDR3, as DNA: TGTGCCAGCAGTTCCCCCAATACACGGGGCTTCAATGAGCAGTTCTTC. Its translation: CASSSPNTRGFNEQFF.

This clonotype was counted ten times or more. The chain couples TRBV20-1 to TRBJ2-5; D not resolved. Germline V gene sequence: CDR1 DFQATT, CDR2 SNEGSKA (reference sequence). The CDR3 consists of 11 residues. With 3 bases removed from V and 5 bases from J, the gap between germline ends came to 7 bases. CDR3 coding DNA: TGCAGTGCTAGGCCGCGGGAGACCCAGTACTTC. Translation gives CSARPRETQYF.

This clonotype has at least ten counts. This chain uses TRBV29-1 with TRBJ1-1; no reliable D call. This CDR3 comprises 11 residues. Trimming pared 3 bases from V and 3 bases from J, leaving 5 bases between. The germline V gene has CDR1 SQVTM and CDR2 ANQGSEA. For the CDR3, the DNA is TGCAGCGTTGATTTTGACACTGAAGCTTTCTTT. This encodes CSVDFDTEAFF.

This clonotype was recorded many times. The rearrangement uses TRBV10-3 and TRBJ1-5; D is possibly TRBD1 (5 bases). The CDR3 is 16 residues long. V was cut by 3 bases and J by 2 bases, with 14 bases left in between. Germline loops: CDR1 ENHRY, CDR2 SYGVKD. As DNA, the CDR3 is TGTGCCATCAGTGACGAGGAGGGGAATGGCAATCAGCCCCAGCATTTT. Translating it yields CAISDEEGNGNQPQHF.